Listed here are 32 T cell receptor beta chains from one sample, sequenced in a study of cytomegalovirus exposure and HLA in healthy donors. It was with 60 Vbeta and 13 Jbeta primers that the PCR ran. This table comes from immunoSEQ multiplex PCR, and its TCRdb copy is limited to in-frame clones, with some not included. Recorded for this sample: about 41,000 clones. The specimen sequenced was PBMCs. The receptors come from a man under 40 in good health and CMV-seronegative.

The chain carries TRBV27 and TRBJ1-1, with 9 bases lining up with TRBD1. Trimming removed 4 bases from V and 0 bases from J; junction bases left unmatched: 6. Germline V CDR1 and CDR2: MNHEY, SMNVEV (reference sequence). The CDR3 covers 16 residues. The CDR3 sequence is CASSSGTGTMNTEAFF. In DNA, the CDR3 is TGTGCCAGCAGTTCCGGGACAGGGACCATGAACACTGAAGCTTTCTTT.

This chain connects TRBV10-2 to TRBJ1-1; TRBD1 aligns across 9 bases. After removal of 8 bases from V and 3 bases from J, the junction contained 7 bases not matched to a gene. This CDR3 contains 14 residues. Germline V CDR1 and CDR2: WSHSY, SAAADI. The CDR3 is CASSSRDRDTEAFF. DNA of the CDR3: TGCGCCAGCTCGTCCCGGGACAGGGACACTGAAGCTTTCTTT.

The V call is TRBV18, the J call TRBJ2-7, with D possibly TRBD2 on 6 matching bases. The CDR3 is 13 residues long. CDR1 KGHSH and CDR2 LQKENI come from the germline V gene. V lost 6 bases to trimming and J lost 7 bases, with 16 bases between them. CDR3 sequence: CASSGRGGGEQYF. The CDR3 region has the DNA TGTGCCAGCTCGGGTAGGGGAGGAGGGGAGCAGTACTTC.

The V and J genes are TRBV6-5 and TRBJ2-7, with 8 bases lining up with TRBD2. The CDR3 has 16 amino acids. CDR1 is MNHEY, CDR2 SVGAGI, per germline. The V gene end was trimmed by 0 bases and the J gene end by 5 bases; junction bases not matched to a gene: 9. The CDR3 region has the DNA TGTGCCAGCAGTTACTCGGCGGGGGGCATCACAAACGAGCAGTACTTC. It encodes CASSYSAGGITNEQYF.

The V gene is TRBV5-1, the J gene TRBJ1-1; D is perhaps TRBD1 (5 bases). Germline-derived CDR1 and CDR2 are SGHRS and YFSETQ. V dropped 6 bases and J dropped 4 bases, with 7 bases sitting between them. The CDR3 has 11 residues. CDR3 sequence: CASNQGTEAFF. The CDR3 DNA reads as TGCGCCAGCAACCAGGGCACTGAAGCTTTCTTT. Based on the CDR3 plus reference TRBV5-1 and TRBJ1-1, the full variable domain is KAGVTQTPRYLIKTRGQQVTLSCSPISGHRSVSWYQQTPGQGLQFLFEYFSETQRNKGNFPGRFSGRQFSNSRSEMNVSTLELGDSALYLCASNQGTEAFFGQGTRLTVV.

The V call is TRBV5-6, the J call TRBJ2-2, with a tentative D call TRBD1 (6 bases). Germline V gene sequence: CDR1 SGHDT, CDR2 YYEEEE. The ends were cut back, 4 bases at V and 4 bases at J, with 11 bases in the middle. The length of the CDR3 is 14 residues. CDR3 sequence (DNA): TGTGCCAGCAGCGGGGGACAAACCACCGGGGAGCTGTTTTTT. This encodes CASSGGQTTGELFF.

A word on this clone: One junction end disagrees with the germline gene, perhaps due to a read error. The chain has TRBV5-1 and TRBJ2-3; TRBD2 agrees at 9 bases. CDR3 size: 15 residues. Per germline, CDR1 SGHRS and CDR2 YFSETQ. The CDR3: CASRLGGGETDTQYF. The CDR3 bases are TGCGCCAGCCGCTTGGGCGGGGGGGAGACAGATACGCAGTATTTT.

The gene calls are TRBV10-3 and TRBJ2-7; 7 bases align to TRBD2. With 3 bases clipped from V and 7 bases from J, the junction kept 9 bases outside the gene matches. From germline, CDR1 is ENHRY and CDR2 SYGVKD. The CDR3 is made up of 14 amino acids. CDR3 loop: CAISDGGGDVEQYF. The CDR3 region has the DNA TGTGCCATCAGTGATGGTGGGGGGGATGTGGAGCAGTACTTC.

The chain has TRBV6-6 and TRBJ1-4; D remains ambiguous. V gave up 8 bases and J gave up 11 bases, with 21 bases separating them. Germline V gives CDR1 MNHNY, CDR2 SVGAGI (reference sequence). The CDR3 totals 14 residues. This CDR3 is CASGLQSFEWKLFF. CDR3 sequence (DNA): TGTGCCAGCGGACTACAGAGTTTTGAATGGAAACTGTTTTTT.

This sequence joins TRBV13 and TRBJ1-1, with D maybe TRBD1 (6 bases). V gave up 5 bases and J gave up 0 bases, with 19 bases separating them. The CDR3 totals 17 residues. Germline lookup yields CDR1 PRHDT and CDR2 FYEKMQ (reference sequence). The CDR3 here is CASSPARGLVMNTEAFF. DNA for the CDR3: TGTGCCAGCAGCCCCGCCAGGGGCTTAGTCATGAACACTGAAGCTTTCTTT.

The chain employs TRBV6-5 and TRBJ1-4, with 7 bases matching TRBD1. Germline-derived CDR1 and CDR2 are MNHEY and SVGAGI. The CDR3 length is 15 residues. After removal of 6 bases from V and 8 bases from J, the junction contained 12 bases not matched to a gene. CDR3 sequence: CASSSTDRDGEKLFF. CDR3 DNA: TGTGCCAGCAGCTCGACTGACAGGGATGGAGAAAAACTGTTTTTT.

The J gene is TRBJ2-7, the V gene TRBV25-1; possibly TRBD1 for D (5 bases). The V gene's germline CDR1 is MGHDK and CDR2 SYGVNS. This CDR3 contains 12 residues. Between the trimmed V and J ends, which lost 5 bases and 3 bases, there was a span of 8 bases. The CDR3 reads CASSIDSYEQYF. The CDR3 region has the DNA TGTGCCAGCAGTATTGACAGCTACGAGCAGTACTTC.

V is TRBV6-1 and J is TRBJ1-2; 8 positions agree with TRBD1. The CDR3 spans 15 residues. Per germline, CDR1 MNHNS and CDR2 SASEGT. The trim removed 2 bases at V and 6 bases at J, leaving 8 bases unmatched. CDR3: CASSERGQDRDGYTF. Here the CDR3 DNA reads TGTGCCAGCAGTGAAAGGGGACAGGACAGGGATGGCTACACCTTC.

The chain joins TRBV4-1 to TRBJ2-2, with D tentatively TRBD2 (6 bases). Germline lookup yields CDR1 MGHRA and CDR2 YSYEKL. CDR3 length equals 16 residues. V dropped 5 bases and J dropped 1 base, with 14 bases sitting between them. The DNA of the CDR3 is TGCGCCAGCAGCTCCCCATGGCGGGAGAACACCGGGGAGCTGTTTTTT. Encoded protein: CASSSPWRENTGELFF.

The rearrangement joins TRBV19 to TRBJ1-1; TRBD1 aligns across 7 bases. The ends lost 6 bases at V and 6 bases at J; junction bases unmatched: 1. CDR3 length: 11 residues. In germline, CDR1 is LNHDA, CDR2 SQIVND (reference sequence). CDR3 protein: CASRTGAEAFF. In DNA, the CDR3 is TGTGCCAGTAGAACAGGGGCTGAAGCTTTCTTT.

J is TRBJ1-2 and V is TRBV29-1; maybe TRBD1 (6 bases). Germline CDR1 SQVTM, CDR2 ANQGSEA. V dropped 8 bases and J dropped 6 bases, with 13 bases sitting between them. This CDR3 is 11 amino acids long. This chain's CDR3 is CSRGGEDGYTF. The CDR3 DNA follows: TGCAGCAGAGGGGGAGAGGATGGCTACACCTTC. Drawing the rest from reference TRBV29-1 and TRBJ1-2, the complete variable domain is SAVISQKPSRDICQRGTSLTIQCQVDSQVTMMFWYRQQPGQSLTLIATANQGSEATYESGFVIDKFPISRPNLTFSTLTVSNMSPEDSSIYLCSRGGEDGYTFGSGTRLTVV.

The chain is built from TRBV30 and TRBJ2-7; no clear D gene. The CDR3 has 12 residues. Germline CDR1 and CDR2: GTSNPN and SVGIG (reference sequence). The V end was cut by 3 bases, the J end by 2 bases, with 8 bases between. In DNA, the CDR3 is TGTGCCTGGAGAATGGGCGCCTACGAGCAGTACTTC. It codes for CAWRMGAYEQYF.

J is TRBJ2-6 and V is TRBV25-1; maybe TRBD1 (6 bases). Germline-derived CDR1 and CDR2 are MGHDK and SYGVNS. Trimming removed 10 bases at V and 0 bases at J, with 22 bases between. The CDR3 length is 18 residues. CDR3 DNA: TGTGCCACCCTTGGCTCCGACAGGACCCTCTCTGGGGCCAACGTCCTGACTTTC. Translation gives CATLGSDRTLSGANVLTF.

The chain has TRBV27 and TRBJ1-6; the D is unclear. Germline lookup yields CDR1 MNHEY and CDR2 SMNVEV (reference sequence). Trimming removed 4 bases at V and 0 bases at J, with 7 bases between. This CDR3 comprises 15 residues. The CDR3 DNA sequence: TGTGCCAGCAGTTCCCCGGTCTCCTATAATTCACCCCTCCACTTT. Protein sequence: CASSSPVSYNSPLHF.

The genes are TRBV5-5 and TRBJ2-5; the D gene is possibly TRBD1 (5 bases). V was cut by 4 bases and J by 1 base, with 17 bases left in between. Germline CDR1 is SGHKS and CDR2 is YYEKEE (reference sequence). The CDR3 consists of 16 residues. The CDR3 DNA is TGTGCCAGCAGCATCAGACCAGGGTTCACCCAAGAGACCCAGTACTTC. Translating it yields CASSIRPGFTQETQYF.

The chain links TRBV27 to TRBJ2-7; the D is unclear. V was shortened by 5 bases and J by 2 bases, with 13 bases between the two germline ends. CDR1 is MNHEY, CDR2 SMNVEV, per germline (reference sequence). This CDR3 comprises 14 residues. Written as DNA, the CDR3 is TGTGCCAGCAGTCTCCCGGCGAGGCCCTACGAGCAGTACTTC. It specifies CASSLPARPYEQYF.

The rearrangement uses TRBV9 and TRBJ2-3, with 7 bases fitting TRBD1. J lost 3 bases, V lost 4 bases, and 11 bases had no gene match. Germline CDR1 SGDLS, CDR2 YYNGEE. The CDR3 has 16 residues. The CDR3 DNA is TGTGCCAGCAGCCAAGGACAGGCGATATCGACAGATACGCAGTATTTT. This translates into CASSQGQAISTDTQYF.

The chain recombines TRBV6-5 with TRBJ1-5; D is perhaps TRBD1 (6 bases). The CDR3 runs to 15 residues. CDR1 MNHEY and CDR2 SVGAGI come from the germline V gene. V gave up 6 bases and J gave up 0 bases, with 12 bases separating them. CDR3: CASRRGTNSNQPQHF. CDR3 sequence (DNA): TGTGCCAGCAGAAGAGGGACAAATAGCAATCAGCCCCAGCATTTT.

This rearrangement joins TRBV18 to TRBJ1-2; no clear D. Trimming pared 5 bases from V and 2 bases from J, leaving 12 bases between. The germline CDR1 and CDR2 sequences are KGHSH and LQKENI. This CDR3 has 14 amino acids. The CDR3 loop is CASSYYSGNYGYTF. The CDR3 DNA reads as TGTGCCAGCTCATACTACAGCGGGAACTATGGCTACACCTTC.

The chain combines TRBV5-1 with TRBJ2-7; weak D call: TRBD2 (6 bases). Trimming stripped 0 bases from V and 4 bases from J, with 11 bases between. The germline CDR1 and CDR2 sequences are SGHRS and YFSETQ. This CDR3 is built from 14 residues. CDR3 protein: CASSLGGTPYEQYF. CDR3 coding DNA: TGCGCCAGCAGCTTGGGGGGGACTCCATACGAGCAGTACTTC.

The chain employs TRBV7-8 and TRBJ2-2, with a tentative D call TRBD1 (5 bases). The CDR3 contains 18 residues. CDR1 and CDR2 (germline): SGHVS, FQNEAQ. Between the trimmed V and J ends, which lost 5 bases and 0 bases, there was a span of 19 bases. CDR3 loop: CASSPTPRQSSNTGELFF. The CDR3 coding sequence is TGTGCCAGCAGCCCGACCCCCCGACAGTCCTCGAACACCGGGGAGCTGTTTTTT.

V and J are TRBV29-1 and TRBJ1-1; 7 positions agree with TRBD1. V lost 2 bases, J lost 3 bases, and 6 bases stayed unmatched. The CDR3 sequence is 14 residues long. Germline CDR1 reads SQVTM; CDR2 reads ANQGSEA. CDR3 nucleotides: TGCAGCGTTGAACGACAGGGCGCACACACTGAAGCTTTCTTT. Its protein product is CSVERQGAHTEAFF. The whole variable domain, remainder taken from reference TRBV29-1 and TRBJ1-1, is SAVISQKPSRDICQRGTSLTIQCQVDSQVTMMFWYRQQPGQSLTLIATANQGSEATYESGFVIDKFPISRPNLTFSTLTVSNMSPEDSSIYLCSVERQGAHTEAFFGQGTRLTVV.

V usage is TRBV5-1 and J usage is TRBJ1-4; TRBD1 might be the D (6 bases). Germline-derived CDR1 and CDR2 are SGHRS and YFSETQ. V lost 0 bases and J lost 1, with 16 bases in between. The CDR3 is 18 amino acids. The CDR3 bases are TGCGCCAGCAGCTTGGAAAGGGGGGGTTTAAGAACTAATGAAAAACTGTTTTTT. It encodes CASSLERGGLRTNEKLFF.

The chain has TRBV19 and TRBJ2-3; no firm D call. V dropped 2 bases and J dropped 1 base, with 10 bases sitting between them. The CDR3 length is 15 residues. Looked up from germline, CDR1 is LNHDA and CDR2 is SQIVND (reference sequence). In DNA, the CDR3 is TGTGCCAGTAGTATATGGCACGCCGGCACAGATACGCAGTATTTT. Protein product: CASSIWHAGTDTQYF.

The chain couples TRBV11-2 to TRBJ2-1; D is unresolved. CDR3 size: 16 residues. V lost 5 bases and J lost 4, with 18 bases in between. The germline V gene has CDR1 SGHAT and CDR2 FQNNGV. The CDR3 nucleotides are TGTGCCAGCAGCCGCCTGTTGAGTGCCCGATACAATGAGCAGTTCTTC. This codes for CASSRLLSARYNEQFF.

The CDR3 DNA reads TGTGCTAGTGGTTTGGATCCAACCATGGAGGCTTTCTTT. Translation: CASGLDPTMEAFF. This sequence joins TRBV12-5 and TRBJ1-1, with no clear D. CDR1 LGHNT and CDR2 FRNRAP come from the germline V gene. V lost 1 base and J 11 bases, leaving 14 bases between the germline ends. CDR3 length: 13 residues.

The rearrangement joins TRBV14 to TRBJ2-7; 8 bases fit TRBD1. Unmatched junction bases numbered 4, after V lost 0 bases and J lost 3 bases. The CDR3 covers 15 residues. Germline V gene data show CDR1 as SGHDN and CDR2 as FVKESK. The CDR3 loop reads CASSQDGTGFYEQYF. The CDR3 nucleotides read TGTGCCAGCAGCCAAGACGGGACAGGCTTCTACGAGCAGTACTTC.